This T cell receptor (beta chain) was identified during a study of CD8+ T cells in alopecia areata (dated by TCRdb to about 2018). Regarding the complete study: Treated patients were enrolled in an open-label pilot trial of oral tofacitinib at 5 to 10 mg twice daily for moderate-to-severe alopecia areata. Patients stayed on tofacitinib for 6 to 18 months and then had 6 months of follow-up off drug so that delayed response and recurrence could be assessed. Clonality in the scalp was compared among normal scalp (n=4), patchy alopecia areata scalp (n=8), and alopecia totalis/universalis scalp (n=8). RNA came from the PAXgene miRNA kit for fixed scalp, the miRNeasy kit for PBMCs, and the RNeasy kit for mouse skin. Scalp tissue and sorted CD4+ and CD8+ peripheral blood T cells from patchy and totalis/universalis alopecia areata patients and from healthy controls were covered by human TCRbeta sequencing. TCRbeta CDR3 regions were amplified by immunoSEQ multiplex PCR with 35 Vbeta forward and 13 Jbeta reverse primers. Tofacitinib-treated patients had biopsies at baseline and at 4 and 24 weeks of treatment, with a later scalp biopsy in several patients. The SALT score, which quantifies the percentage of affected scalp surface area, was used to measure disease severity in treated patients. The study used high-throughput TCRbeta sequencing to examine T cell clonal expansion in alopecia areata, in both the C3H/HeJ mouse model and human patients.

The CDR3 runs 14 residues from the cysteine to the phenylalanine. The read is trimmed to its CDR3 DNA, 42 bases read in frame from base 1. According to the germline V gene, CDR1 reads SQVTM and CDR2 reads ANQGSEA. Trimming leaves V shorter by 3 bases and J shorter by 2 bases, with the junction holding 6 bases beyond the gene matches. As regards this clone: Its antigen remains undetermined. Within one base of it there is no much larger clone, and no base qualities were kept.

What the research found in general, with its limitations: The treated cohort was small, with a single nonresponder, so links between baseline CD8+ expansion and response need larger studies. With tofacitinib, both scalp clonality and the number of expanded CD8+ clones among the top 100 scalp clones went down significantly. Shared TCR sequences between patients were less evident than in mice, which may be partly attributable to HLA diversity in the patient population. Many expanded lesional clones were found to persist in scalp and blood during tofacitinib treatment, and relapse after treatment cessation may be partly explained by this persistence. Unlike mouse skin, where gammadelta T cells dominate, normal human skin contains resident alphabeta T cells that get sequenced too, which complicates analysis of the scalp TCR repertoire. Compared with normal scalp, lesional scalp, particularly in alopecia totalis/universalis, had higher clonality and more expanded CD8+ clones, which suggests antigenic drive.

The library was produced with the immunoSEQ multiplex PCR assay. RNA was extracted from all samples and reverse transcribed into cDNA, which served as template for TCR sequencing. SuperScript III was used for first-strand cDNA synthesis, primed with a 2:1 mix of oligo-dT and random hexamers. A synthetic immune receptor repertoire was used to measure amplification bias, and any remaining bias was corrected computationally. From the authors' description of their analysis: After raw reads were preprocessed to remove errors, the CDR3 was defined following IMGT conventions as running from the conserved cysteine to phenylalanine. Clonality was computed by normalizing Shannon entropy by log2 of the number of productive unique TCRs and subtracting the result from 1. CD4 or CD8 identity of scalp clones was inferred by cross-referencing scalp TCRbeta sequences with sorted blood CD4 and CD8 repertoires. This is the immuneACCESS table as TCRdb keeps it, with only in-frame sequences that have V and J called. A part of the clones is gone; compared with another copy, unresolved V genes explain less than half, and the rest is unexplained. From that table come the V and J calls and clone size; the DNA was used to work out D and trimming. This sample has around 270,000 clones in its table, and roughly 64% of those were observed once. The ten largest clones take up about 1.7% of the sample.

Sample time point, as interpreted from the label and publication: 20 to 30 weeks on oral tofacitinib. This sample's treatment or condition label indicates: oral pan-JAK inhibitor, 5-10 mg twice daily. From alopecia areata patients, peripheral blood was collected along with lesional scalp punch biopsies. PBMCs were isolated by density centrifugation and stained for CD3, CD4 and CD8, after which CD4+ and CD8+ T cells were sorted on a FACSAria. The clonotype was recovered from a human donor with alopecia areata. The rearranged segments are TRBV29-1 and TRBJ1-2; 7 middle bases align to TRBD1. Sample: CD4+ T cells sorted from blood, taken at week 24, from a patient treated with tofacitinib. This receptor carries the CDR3 CSVDRQGTNYGYTF. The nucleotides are TGCAGCGTTGACCGACAGGGAACGAACTATGGCTACACCTTC.